One sample yielded the 20 T cell receptor beta chains listed below, sequenced in a study of blood T cell repertoires in COVID-19. TCRdb keeps only in-frame clones here, not all; method: immunoSEQ multiplex PCR. The repertoire holds about 400,000 clones, with roughly 86% as singletons. The sequenced sample consisted of PBMCs or T cells enriched from blood (not recorded which). Source of these receptors: a woman aged 25 to 39 who had recovered from COVID-19.

This clone was detected a few times. The V call is TRBV5-1, the J call TRBJ2-5; D is unresolved. The V end was cut by 2 bases, the J end by 5 bases, with 4 bases between. This CDR3 has 11 residues. CDR1 is SGHRS and CDR2 is YFSETQ in the germline V gene. CDR3 residues: CASSFAETQYF. The CDR3 DNA reads TGCGCCAGCAGCTTTGCGGAGACCCAGTACTTC.

This sequence joins TRBV12-3 or TRBV12-4 and TRBJ1-6; D gene uncertain. The CDR3 consists of 12 residues. The V gene lost 2 bases and the J gene lost 7 bases, with 3 bases spanning the gap. The CDR3 nucleotides read TGTGCCAGCAGTTTACCGAATTCACCCCTCCACTTT. Its translation is CASSLPNSPLHF.

The V and J genes are TRBV6-4 and TRBJ2-1; TRBD1 matches 11 bases. Germline CDR1 MRHNA, CDR2 SNTAGT. The CDR3 contains 14 residues. Trimming cost V 6 bases and J 7 bases; bases outside gene matches: 5. The CDR3 nucleotides are TGTGCCAGCAGGGGCGGGACAGGGGGAAATGAGCAGTTCTTC. It encodes CASRGGTGGNEQFF.

This rearrangement joins TRBV28 to TRBJ2-1, with D possibly being TRBD1 (5 bases). The CDR3 extends over 12 amino acids. Germline CDR1 reads MDHEN; CDR2 reads SYDVKM. V lost 2 bases and J lost 13, with 12 bases in between. The DNA of the CDR3 is TGTGCCAGCAGTTTAGCAGGGCAAATACAGTTCTTC. It translates to CASSLAGQIQFF.

CDR3 bases: TGTGCCAGTAGTGCCGTAGAGTGGTACGAGCAGTACTTC. Translation: CASSAVEWYEQYF. The chain links TRBV19 to TRBJ2-7; D unresolved. Germline lookup yields CDR1 LNHDA and CDR2 SQIVND (reference sequence). The length of the CDR3 is 13 residues. V lost 5 bases and J 4 bases, leaving 12 bases between the germline ends.

This clone has a handful of counts. This chain's CDR3 is CASSFTGANQPQHF. CDR3 nucleotides: TGTGCCAGCAGTTTTACAGGGGCAAATCAGCCCCAGCATTTT. V usage is TRBV6-5 and J usage is TRBJ1-5, with TRBD1 matching over 7 bases. Germline V gene lookup returns CDR1 MNHEY and CDR2 SVGAGI. This CDR3 contains 14 residues. With V trimmed by 4 bases and J by 4 bases, 4 bases remained unmatched.

The rearrangement joins TRBV28 to TRBJ2-2; no reliable D call. V lost 6 bases and J 1 base, leaving 21 bases between the germline ends. The germline CDR1 and CDR2 sequences are MDHEN and SYDVKM. The CDR3 consists of 18 residues. The CDR3 DNA follows: TGTGCCAGCAGCTCCCTTATAGTCATGGTAAAGAACACCGGGGAGCTGTTTTTT. Its translation: CASSSLIVMVKNTGELFF.

J is TRBJ2-2 and V is TRBV7-9; TRBD2 matches 11 bases. Germline loops: CDR1 SEHNR, CDR2 FQNEAQ (reference sequence). V dropped 5 bases and J dropped 5; count of bases not matched to a gene: 7. This CDR3 region has 16 residues. The CDR3 DNA reads as TGTGCCAGCAGCGACACTAGCGGGAGTTTGACCGGGGAGCTGTTTTTT. It is translated as CASSDTSGSLTGELFF. The whole variable domain, remainder taken from reference TRBV7-9 and TRBJ2-2, is DTGVSQNPRHKITKRGQNVTFRCDPISEHNRLYWYRQTLGQGPEFLTYFQNEAQLEKSRLLSDRFSAERPKGSFSTLEIQRTEQGDSAMYLCASSDTSGSLTGELFFGEGSRLTVL.

J is TRBJ1-6 and V is TRBV6-5; D gene unclear. There are 13 residues in the CDR3. Trimming removed 11 bases at V and 7 bases at J, with 15 bases between. In germline, CDR1 is MNHEY, CDR2 SVGAGI. The CDR3 loop is CASAVRENSPLHF. CDR3 in DNA: TGTGCCTCGGCTGTGAGGGAAAATTCACCCCTCCACTTT.

The genes are TRBV5-1 and TRBJ1-4; D is uncertain. The germline V gene encodes CDR1 SGHRS and CDR2 YFSETQ. Between the trimmed V and J ends, which lost 0 bases and 8 bases, there was a span of 14 bases. The CDR3 has 15 amino acids. The CDR3 sequence: CASSLGAGTSEKLFF. The CDR3 nucleotides read TGCGCCAGCAGCTTGGGCGCGGGAACTTCGGAAAAACTGTTTTTT.

The chain combines TRBV15 with TRBJ1-3; 8 positions agree with TRBD1. The V gene's germline CDR1 is LNHNV and CDR2 YYDKDF (reference sequence). The CDR3 contains 17 residues. Trimming at V came to 0 bases and at J to 2 bases, leaving 6 bases not matched to a gene. CDR3 loop: CATSRDRGQGAGNTIYF. In nucleotides, the CDR3 is TGTGCCACCAGCAGAGATAGAGGACAGGGTGCTGGAAACACCATATATTTT.

The gene calls are TRBV7-7 and TRBJ2-5; 7 nucleotides align to TRBD2. The germline V gene has CDR1 SSHAT and CDR2 FNYEAQ (reference sequence). After removal of 2 bases from V and 5 bases from J, the junction contained 8 bases not matched to a gene. This CDR3 spans 15 amino acids. DNA of the CDR3: TGTGCCAGCAGCTTATCGACTAGCTTGTGGGAGACCCAGTACTTC. Translating gives CASSLSTSLWETQYF.

The chain is built from TRBV28 and TRBJ1-1, with 7 bases matching TRBD1. The V segment lost 1 base and the J segment 7 bases; nucleotides outside the gene matches: 9. The CDR3 extends over 15 amino acids. CDR1 and CDR2 from the germline V gene are MDHEN and SYDVKM. CDR3 residues: CASSLYSTGSSEAFF. CDR3 bases: TGTGCCAGCAGTTTATACTCGACAGGGTCCAGTGAAGCTTTCTTT. Full variable domain (rest looked up from reference TRBV28 and TRBJ1-1): DVKVTQSSRYLVKRTGEKVFLECVQDMDHENMFWYRQDPGLGLRLIYFSYDVKMKEKGDIPEGYSVSREKKERFSLILESASTNQTSMYLCASSLYSTGSSEAFFGQGTRLTVV.

This rearrangement joins TRBV28 to TRBJ2-4, with D tentatively TRBD2 (5 bases). This CDR3 comprises 15 residues. V shed 10 bases and J shed 3 bases, with 19 bases lying between them. The germline gives CDR1 MDHEN, CDR2 SYDVKM. CDR3: CATRGGGPGKNIQYF. As DNA, the CDR3 is TGTGCCACCCGCGGCGGAGGCCCAGGCAAAAACATTCAGTACTTC.

The rearrangement uses TRBV20-1 and TRBJ1-6, with D possibly being TRBD1 (6 bases). The CDR3 is made up of 13 amino acids. The germline V and J ends were trimmed by 3 bases and 7 bases, with 10 bases remaining between them. The germline V gene has CDR1 DFQATT and CDR2 SNEGSKA (reference sequence). Written as DNA, the CDR3 is TGCAGTGCTAGTGGACAGATAAATTCACCCCTCCACTTT. This encodes CSASGQINSPLHF.

This chain connects TRBV6-5 to TRBJ2-7; D is ambiguous. Trimming removed 6 bases from V and 0 bases from J, with 12 bases in between. The CDR3 extends over 14 amino acids. Germline V gives CDR1 MNHEY, CDR2 SVGAGI. The CDR3 DNA follows: TGTGCCAGCAGCCTTTCTACCTCCTCCTACGAGCAGTACTTC. This sequence encodes CASSLSTSSYEQYF.

The chain uses TRBV19 and TRBJ1-6; D is ambiguous. Germline CDR1 and CDR2: LNHDA and SQIVND (reference sequence). The CDR3 consists of 14 residues. The ends were cut back, 7 bases at V and 12 bases at J, with 19 bases in the middle. DNA of the CDR3: TGTGCCAGTAACACTCGCCCGGCTGCGGGACCCCTCCACTTT. The encoded protein is CASNTRPAAGPLHF.

The V gene is TRBV18, the J gene TRBJ2-1; 16 bases are a match to TRBD2. After removal of 1 base from V and 2 bases from J, the junction contained 5 bases not matched to a gene. This CDR3 is 19 amino acids long. Looked up from germline, CDR1 is KGHSH and CDR2 is LQKENI. The CDR3 here is CASSPLPGTSGRAYNEQFF. CDR3 DNA sequence: TGTGCCAGCTCACCACTGCCCGGGACTAGCGGGAGGGCCTACAATGAGCAGTTCTTC.

The chain uses TRBV5-4 and TRBJ2-1, with a tentative D call TRBD1 (6 bases). Germline V gene data show CDR1 as SGHNT and CDR2 as YYREEE (reference sequence). V lost 4 bases, J lost 9 bases, and 17 bases lay in between. The CDR3 is made up of 14 amino acids. DNA of the CDR3: TGTGCCAGCAGCCGTGGTACGGCCAGGGGTGAGCAGTTCTTC. It codes for CASSRGTARGEQFF.

The chain carries TRBV7-8 and TRBJ1-3, with D uncertain. Trimming shortened V by 5 bases and J by 0 bases, and 11 bases separated the two germline ends. CDR1 and CDR2 from the germline V gene are SGHVS and FQNEAQ. The CDR3 loop spans 15 amino acids. CDR3 sequence (DNA): TGTGCCAGCAGCCCAGACGAGGTCTCTGGAAACACCATATATTTT. Protein: CASSPDEVSGNTIYF.